This TCR beta chain comes out of a study of blood T cell repertoires in COVID-19. Study in general: From the United States, Italy and Spain came samples of acute and convalescent COVID-19. From T cells, B-cell-depleted T cells, or PBMCs came the material, which was cDNA or gDNA.

The V gene's germline CDR1 is SGHTA and CDR2 FQGTGA. The ends lost 2 bases at V and 7 bases at J; junction bases unmatched: 2. CDR3 length: 14 amino acids. In the original workflow: Reference gene primer amplification in the assay estimated nucleated cell counts. Here immunoSEQ multiplex PCR was the method, and the copy in TCRdb shows in-frame clones only, minus some. That table gives V, J and clone size, and the DNA gave D and trimming. There are 350,000 to 400,000 clones in the sample; roughly 90% occur only once, and 7.1% lies in the top ten. The source material was peripheral blood. This sequence originates from an older woman with COVID-19, enrolled during active disease. J is TRBJ2-1 and V is TRBV7-3; 10 bases match TRBD2. The CDR3 is CASSLASGGNEQFF. Written as DNA, the CDR3 is TGTGCCAGCAGCTTAGCTAGCGGGGGAAATGAGCAGTTCTTC. Full variable domain (outside the CDR3, taken from reference TRBV7-3 and TRBJ2-1): GAGVSQTPSNKVTEKGKYVELRCDPISGHTALYWYRQSLGQGPEFLIYFQGTGAADDSGLPNDRFFAVRPEGSVSTLKIQRTERGDSAVYLCASSLASGGNEQFFGPGTRLTVL.